The sequence of this T cell receptor beta chain was determined in a study of OX40 agonist ivuxolimab in advanced cancers. Points from the study as a whole: Expanded peripheral T cells had an undetermined antigen specificity. CD8+ T cells averaged more expanded clones than CD4+.

TCRdb's table, derived via immunoSEQ multiplex PCR, lists solely in-frame clones and lacks some. The repertoire holds about 60,000 clones, with around 88% as singletons. V lost 5 bases, J lost 8 bases, and 11 bases stayed unmatched. Germline CDR1 and CDR2: SGHTA and FQGNSA. CDR3 length: 15 residues. As to this clone: No antigen is known for it.

The J gene is TRBJ1-1, the V gene TRBV7-2, with 10 bases aligning to TRBD1. Specimen: CD4+ or CD8+ T cells sorted from blood, collected in a trial of the OX40 agonist ivuxolimab. The receptor was isolated from an adult with an advanced solid tumor such as melanoma, head and neck, liver or kidney cancer. CDR3 in DNA: TGTGCCAGCAGCGCGCAGGGACAGGGGTTGGGAGAAGCTTTCTTT. Amino acid sequence: CASSAQGQGLGEAFF.